A selection of T cell receptor beta chains follows, all from one sample in a study of T cell changes during pregnancy in multiple sclerosis. The assay was immunoSEQ multiplex PCR, and TCRdb's table has in-frame clones only and misses some. The sample carries 88,000 or so clones, 92% recorded once. The source material was peripheral blood, sampled before pregnancy. The source is a female donor with multiple sclerosis, enrolled in a pregnancy study. CDR3s include the opening cysteine and the closing phenylalanine or tryptophan. A D gene is named only where the DNA matches it firmly. Size tells how often a clone was seen (once, few, many) or the class of an expanded clone, and some rows leave it out.

cdr3_nt: TGTGCCAGCAGCTTAAATGCGGGGCTCATCGGCTACACCTTC; cdr3_aa: CASSLNAGLIGYTF; clone_size: .; v_call: TRBV13; cdr3_length: 14; d_call: .; j_call: TRBJ1-2
cdr3_nt: TGTGCCAGCAGCACCAGACAGGGACCCGCCATCGAGCAGTACTTC; cdr3_aa: CASSTRQGPAIEQYF; clone_size: .; v_call: TRBV5-6; cdr3_length: 15; d_call: TRBD1; j_call: TRBJ2-7
cdr3_nt: TGTGCCAGCAGCCCAGAAACCTACGAGCAGTACTTC; cdr3_aa: CASSPETYEQYF; clone_size: .; v_call: TRBV7-9; cdr3_length: 12; d_call: .; j_call: TRBJ2-7
cdr3_nt: TGTGCCAGCAGCTTAGCGAGGGGTAGGACAGGGGGCGCGCACTATGGCTACACCTTC; cdr3_aa: CASSLARGRTGGAHYGYTF; clone_size: once; v_call: TRBV7-8; cdr3_length: 19; d_call: TRBD1; j_call: TRBJ1-2
cdr3_nt: TGTGCCTGGACAGGCAGGGGGGCCTACGAGCAGTACTTC; cdr3_aa: CAWTGRGAYEQYF; clone_size: .; v_call: TRBV30; cdr3_length: 13; d_call: .; j_call: TRBJ2-7
cdr3_nt: TGTGCCAGCAGTGGCCTGGCATTGAACACTGAAGCTTTCTTT; cdr3_aa: CASSGLALNTEAFF; clone_size: .; v_call: TRBV6-5; cdr3_length: 14; d_call: .; j_call: TRBJ1-1
cdr3_nt: TGTGCCAGCAGCGTAGTCCCTGTGGGACAGGGTAACCACGAGCAGTACTTC; cdr3_aa: CASSVVPVGQGNHEQYF; clone_size: .; v_call: TRBV9; cdr3_length: 17; d_call: TRBD1; j_call: TRBJ2-7
cdr3_nt: TGTGCCAGCAGTCGGACTAGCGGGGAGACCCAGTACTTC; cdr3_aa: CASSRTSGETQYF; clone_size: .; v_call: TRBV6-1; cdr3_length: 13; d_call: TRBD2; j_call: TRBJ2-5
cdr3_nt: TGTGCCAGTAAGGAGGGTATAACGGCCTACGAGCAGTACTTC; cdr3_aa: CASKEGITAYEQYF; clone_size: .; v_call: TRBV19; cdr3_length: 14; d_call: .; j_call: TRBJ2-7
cdr3_nt: TGTGCCAGCAGCCGGCTAGGGGGCACAGATACGCAGTATTTT; cdr3_aa: CASSRLGGTDTQYF; clone_size: .; v_call: TRBV7-3; cdr3_length: 14; d_call: .; j_call: TRBJ2-3
cdr3_nt: TGCGCCAGCAGCCTCGGAACAGGGTCAGATACGCAGTATTTT; cdr3_aa: CASSLGTGSDTQYF; clone_size: .; v_call: TRBV5-1; cdr3_length: 14; d_call: .; j_call: TRBJ2-3
cdr3_nt: TGTGCCAGCAGCTCAGGGACACCAAAAGCCTACGAGCAGTACTTC; cdr3_aa: CASSSGTPKAYEQYF; clone_size: .; v_call: TRBV13; cdr3_length: 15; d_call: .; j_call: TRBJ2-7
cdr3_nt: TGTGCCAGCAGCTTAAGCAGGGGGCTCACAGAGACCCAGTACTTC; cdr3_aa: CASSLSRGLTETQYF; clone_size: .; v_call: TRBV7-9; cdr3_length: 15; d_call: TRBD1; j_call: TRBJ2-5
cdr3_nt: TGTGCCAGCAGCCCCCAGGGAGGGGCGAACAATCAGCCCCAGCATTTT; cdr3_aa: CASSPQGGANNQPQHF; clone_size: few; v_call: TRBV4-2; cdr3_length: 16; d_call: .; j_call: TRBJ1-5
cdr3_nt: TGTGCCAGCATGCAATTCCGGGACAGGGTATCTGGAAACACCATATATTTT; cdr3_aa: CASMQFRDRVSGNTIYF; clone_size: .; v_call: TRBV21-1; cdr3_length: 17; d_call: .; j_call: TRBJ1-3
cdr3_nt: TGTGCCAGCAGTTACGGCTCCTACGAGCAGTACTTC; cdr3_aa: CASSYGSYEQYF; clone_size: .; v_call: TRBV27; cdr3_length: 12; d_call: .; j_call: TRBJ2-7
cdr3_nt: TGCAGCGTCATGACACGGCTGTCCACTGAAGCTTTCTTT; cdr3_aa: CSVMTRLSTEAFF; clone_size: once; v_call: TRBV29-1; cdr3_length: 13; d_call: .; j_call: TRBJ1-1
cdr3_nt: TGTGCCAGCAGCCTGGGGGAGGGTTTTTACGAGCAGTACTTC; cdr3_aa: CASSLGEGFYEQYF; clone_size: .; v_call: TRBV7-9; cdr3_length: 14; d_call: TRBD2; j_call: TRBJ2-7
cdr3_nt: TGTGCCAGCAGCCGGGCGATGGGTAGGGGGAAGGCAGATACGCAGTATTTT; cdr3_aa: CASSRAMGRGKADTQYF; clone_size: .; v_call: TRBV11-2; cdr3_length: 17; d_call: .; j_call: TRBJ2-3
cdr3_nt: TGTGCCAGCAGCCCCCTCGCAGGGTCTAATGGCTACACCTTC; cdr3_aa: CASSPLAGSNGYTF; clone_size: .; v_call: TRBV11-2; cdr3_length: 14; d_call: .; j_call: TRBJ1-2
cdr3_nt: TGCGCCAGCAGTGGCACGGGGGGCTCCTACAATGAGCAGTTCTTC; cdr3_aa: CASSGTGGSYNEQFF; clone_size: .; v_call: TRBV10-2; cdr3_length: 15; d_call: TRBD2; j_call: TRBJ2-1
cdr3_nt: TGTGCCAGCAGCTTAAGGGCTAGCGGGGGAGTTTACGAGCAGTACTTC; cdr3_aa: CASSLRASGGVYEQYF; clone_size: .; v_call: TRBV7-2; cdr3_length: 16; d_call: TRBD2; j_call: TRBJ2-7
cdr3_nt: TGTGCCAGCAGTGAGGGCATGAACACTGAAGCTTTCTTT; cdr3_aa: CASSEGMNTEAFF; clone_size: .; v_call: TRBV6-4; cdr3_length: 13; d_call: .; j_call: TRBJ1-1
cdr3_nt: TGTGCCAGTAGTGTTGGAGGGTTATACGAGCAGTACTTC; cdr3_aa: CASSVGGLYEQYF; clone_size: .; v_call: TRBV19; cdr3_length: 13; d_call: .; j_call: TRBJ2-7
cdr3_nt: TGTGCCAGCAGCCCCAGTAGCCAGGGGGACGAGCAGTACTTC; cdr3_aa: CASSPSSQGDEQYF; clone_size: .; v_call: TRBV9; cdr3_length: 14; d_call: TRBD1; j_call: TRBJ2-7
cdr3_nt: TGTGCCAGTAGTCCGACCGGGACAGGAACTAACTATGGCTACACCTTC; cdr3_aa: CASSPTGTGTNYGYTF; clone_size: .; v_call: TRBV19; cdr3_length: 16; d_call: TRBD1; j_call: TRBJ1-2
cdr3_nt: TGTGCCAGCAGCTTAGTTTTGACAGGCAGTAATGAAAAACTGTTTTTT; cdr3_aa: CASSLVLTGSNEKLFF; clone_size: .; v_call: TRBV7-9; cdr3_length: 16; d_call: .; j_call: TRBJ1-4
cdr3_nt: TGTGCCAGCAGGGACAGGGAGAATTCACCCCTCCACTTT; cdr3_aa: CASRDRENSPLHF; clone_size: .; v_call: TRBV6-1; cdr3_length: 13; d_call: TRBD1; j_call: TRBJ1-6
cdr3_nt: TGTGCCAGCAGCTACCCCGGGGGACTTTACTATGGCTACACCTTC; cdr3_aa: CASSYPGGLYYGYTF; clone_size: once; v_call: TRBV7-2; cdr3_length: 15; d_call: .; j_call: TRBJ1-2
cdr3_nt: TGTGCCAGCAGTTCTCCTAGCGGGGGTAGCGATGAGCAGTTCTTC; cdr3_aa: CASSSPSGGSDEQFF; clone_size: .; v_call: TRBV6-5; cdr3_length: 15; d_call: TRBD2; j_call: TRBJ2-1
cdr3_nt: TGTGCCAGCAGCCAGCAGGCTTACTCTGGAAACACCATATATTTT; cdr3_aa: CASSQQAYSGNTIYF; clone_size: .; v_call: TRBV14; cdr3_length: 15; d_call: .; j_call: TRBJ1-3
cdr3_nt: TGTGCCAGCAGTCTGGGGGGGCACCCAGATACGCAGTATTTT; cdr3_aa: CASSLGGHPDTQYF; clone_size: .; v_call: TRBV27; cdr3_length: 14; d_call: .; j_call: TRBJ2-3
cdr3_nt: TGTGCCAGCAGTGAAGGGTCAGGAGCACCCGGGACTAGCGGGGTCGATGAGCAGTTCTTC; cdr3_aa: CASSEGSGAPGTSGVDEQFF; clone_size: .; v_call: TRBV2; cdr3_length: 20; d_call: TRBD2; j_call: TRBJ2-1
cdr3_nt: TGTGCCAGCAGTCCGGACAGGGGCCTGCAGGGGCCATTTTACGAGCAGTACTTC; cdr3_aa: CASSPDRGLQGPFYEQYF; clone_size: .; v_call: TRBV7-9; cdr3_length: 18; d_call: TRBD1; j_call: TRBJ2-7
cdr3_nt: TGTGCCAGCACCGAAGGGGCAGGGCAGTATCAGCCCCAGCATTTT; cdr3_aa: CASTEGAGQYQPQHF; clone_size: .; v_call: TRBV6-1; cdr3_length: 15; d_call: .; j_call: TRBJ1-5
cdr3_nt: TGTGCCAGTAGTATGGGACTAGCGGGGGGCGGATACAATGAGCAGTTCTTC; cdr3_aa: CASSMGLAGGGYNEQFF; clone_size: .; v_call: TRBV19; cdr3_length: 17; d_call: TRBD2; j_call: TRBJ2-1
cdr3_nt: TGTGCCAGCAGACCGACTAGCGGGGCCAACAATGAGCAGTTCTTC; cdr3_aa: CASRPTSGANNEQFF; clone_size: .; v_call: TRBV25-1; cdr3_length: 15; d_call: TRBD2; j_call: TRBJ2-1
cdr3_nt: TGCGCCAGCAGCCCCGACAACGATCAGCCCCAGCATTTT; cdr3_aa: CASSPDNDQPQHF; clone_size: .; v_call: TRBV5-1; cdr3_length: 13; d_call: .; j_call: TRBJ1-5
cdr3_nt: TGCGCCAGCAGTAAAGTATTAACTAGCGGTGGAGATACGCAGTATTTT; cdr3_aa: CASSKVLTSGGDTQYF; clone_size: .; v_call: TRBV4-1; cdr3_length: 16; d_call: TRBD2; j_call: TRBJ2-3
cdr3_nt: TGTGCCAGCAGCGTAGTTTCAGCGGGGGGAGATACGCAGTATTTT; cdr3_aa: CASSVVSAGGDTQYF; clone_size: .; v_call: TRBV9; cdr3_length: 15; d_call: TRBD2; j_call: TRBJ2-3
cdr3_nt: TGTGCCAGTTCCCCCGACATAAACACTGAAGCTTTCTTT; cdr3_aa: CASSPDINTEAFF; clone_size: .; v_call: TRBV19; cdr3_length: 13; d_call: .; j_call: TRBJ1-1
cdr3_nt: TGTGCCAGCAGCCCCCCCGGCTCTGGAAACACCATATATTTT; cdr3_aa: CASSPPGSGNTIYF; clone_size: .; v_call: TRBV13; cdr3_length: 14; d_call: .; j_call: TRBJ1-3
cdr3_nt: TGTGCCAGCACCGTAGGACAGGGCCCTAATTCACCCCTCCACTTT; cdr3_aa: CASTVGQGPNSPLHF; clone_size: .; v_call: TRBV6-1; cdr3_length: 15; d_call: TRBD1; j_call: TRBJ1-6
cdr3_nt: TGTGCCAGCAGTGAAGCCGGGACAGCGTACGCTGAAGCTTTCTTT; cdr3_aa: CASSEAGTAYAEAFF; clone_size: .; v_call: TRBV6-1; cdr3_length: 15; d_call: TRBD1; j_call: TRBJ1-1
cdr3_nt: TGTGCCAGCGAACATACAATGAACACTGAAGCTTTCTTT; cdr3_aa: CASEHTMNTEAFF; clone_size: .; v_call: TRBV5-6; cdr3_length: 13; d_call: .; j_call: TRBJ1-1
cdr3_nt: TGTGCCAGTAGTATAGGACGAGGCAATGAAAAACTGTTTTTT; cdr3_aa: CASSIGRGNEKLFF; clone_size: .; v_call: TRBV19; cdr3_length: 14; d_call: .; j_call: TRBJ1-4